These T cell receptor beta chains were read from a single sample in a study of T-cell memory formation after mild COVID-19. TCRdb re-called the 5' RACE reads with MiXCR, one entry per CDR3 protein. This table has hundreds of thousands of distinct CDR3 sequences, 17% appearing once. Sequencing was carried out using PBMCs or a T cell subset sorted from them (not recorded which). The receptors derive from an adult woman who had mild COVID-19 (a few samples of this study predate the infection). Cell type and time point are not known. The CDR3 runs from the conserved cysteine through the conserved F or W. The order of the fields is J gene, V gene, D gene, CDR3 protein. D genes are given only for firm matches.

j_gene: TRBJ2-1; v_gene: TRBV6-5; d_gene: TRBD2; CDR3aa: CASKRGGSSYNEQFF
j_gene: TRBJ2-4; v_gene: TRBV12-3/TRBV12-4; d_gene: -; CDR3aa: CASSQKGDSKNIQYF
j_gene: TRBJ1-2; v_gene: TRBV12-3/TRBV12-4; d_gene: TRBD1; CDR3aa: CASSWGQGSYGYTF
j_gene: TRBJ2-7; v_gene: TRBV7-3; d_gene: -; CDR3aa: CASSLTGVLSYEQYF
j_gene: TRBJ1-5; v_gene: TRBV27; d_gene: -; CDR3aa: CASSPSRTASRSNQPQHF
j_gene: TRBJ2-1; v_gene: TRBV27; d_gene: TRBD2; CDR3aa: CASSSWAAGGSYNEQFF
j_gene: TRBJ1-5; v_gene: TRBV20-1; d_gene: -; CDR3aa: CSASDDPGGQHF
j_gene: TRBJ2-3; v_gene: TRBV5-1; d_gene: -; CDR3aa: CASSLELSGTDTQYF
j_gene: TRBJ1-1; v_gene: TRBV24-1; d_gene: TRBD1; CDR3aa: CATSDLQTGGGAFF
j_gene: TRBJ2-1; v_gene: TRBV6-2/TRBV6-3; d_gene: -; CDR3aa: CASSPSTRSYNEQFF
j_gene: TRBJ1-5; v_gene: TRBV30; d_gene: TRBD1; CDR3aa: CAWSLPGQAFNQPQHF
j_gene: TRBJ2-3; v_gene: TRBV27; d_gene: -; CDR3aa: CASSFWRDRADTQYF
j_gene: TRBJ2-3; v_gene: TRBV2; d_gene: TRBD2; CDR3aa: CASSGTSGRAYTDTQYF
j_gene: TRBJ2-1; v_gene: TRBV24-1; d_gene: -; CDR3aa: CATSDSDGERTLNNEQFF
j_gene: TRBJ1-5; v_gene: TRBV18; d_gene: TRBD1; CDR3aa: CASSLGTAVSNQPQHF
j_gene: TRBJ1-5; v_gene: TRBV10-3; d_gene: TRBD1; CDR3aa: CAISGGTGGEQPQHF
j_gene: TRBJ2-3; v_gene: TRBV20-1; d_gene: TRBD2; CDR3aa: CSARGGVASGRLDTQYF
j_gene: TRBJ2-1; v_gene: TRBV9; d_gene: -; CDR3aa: CASSVAGDIYNEQFF